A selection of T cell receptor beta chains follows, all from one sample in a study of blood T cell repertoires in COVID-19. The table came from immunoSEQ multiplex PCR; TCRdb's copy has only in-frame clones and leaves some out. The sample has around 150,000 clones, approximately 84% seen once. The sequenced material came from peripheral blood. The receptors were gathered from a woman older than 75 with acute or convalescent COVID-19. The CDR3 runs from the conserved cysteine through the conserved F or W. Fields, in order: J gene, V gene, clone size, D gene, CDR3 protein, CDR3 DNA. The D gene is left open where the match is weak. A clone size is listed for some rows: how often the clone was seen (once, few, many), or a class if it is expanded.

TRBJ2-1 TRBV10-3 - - CAISEPDKSSYNEQFF TGTGCCATCAGTGAGCCCGACAAAAGCTCCTACAATGAGCAGTTCTTC
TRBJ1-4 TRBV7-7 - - CASSPGGNEKLFF TGTGCCAGCAGCCCCGGCGGGAATGAAAAACTGTTTTTT
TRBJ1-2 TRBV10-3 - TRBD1 CAITGENYGYTF TGTGCCATTACAGGGGAGAACTATGGCTACACCTTC
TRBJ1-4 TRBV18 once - CASSPPSGGNEKLFF TGTGCCAGCTCACCACCGTCGGGGGGTAATGAAAAACTGTTTTTT
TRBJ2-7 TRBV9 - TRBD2 CASSVGIAGAYEQYF TGTGCCAGCAGCGTAGGGATAGCGGGAGCCTACGAGCAGTACTTC
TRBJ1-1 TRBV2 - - CASSDRENTEAFF TGTGCCAGCAGTGACAGGGAGAACACTGAAGCTTTCTTT
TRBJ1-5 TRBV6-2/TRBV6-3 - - CASSYSAGLNQPQHF TGTGCCAGCAGTTACTCGGCAGGCCTCAATCAGCCCCAGCATTTT
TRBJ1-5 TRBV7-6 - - CASSLGGPGPQHF TGTGCCAGCAGCTTAGGGGGCCCGGGGCCCCAGCATTTT
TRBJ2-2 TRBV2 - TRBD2 CASASGRAGELFF TGTGCCTCAGCTAGCGGGAGGGCCGGGGAGCTGTTTTTT
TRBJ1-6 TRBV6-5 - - CASSQSRDKNSPLHF TGTGCCAGCAGCCAATCCCGGGACAAGAATTCACCCCTCCACTTT
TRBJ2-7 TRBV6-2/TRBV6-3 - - CASSFGGTNSYEQYF TGTGCCAGCAGTTTCGGGGGGACAAATTCCTACGAGCAGTACTTC
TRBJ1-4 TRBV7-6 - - CASSSRDSLNEKLFF TGTGCCAGCAGCTCAAGGGACTCCTTGAATGAAAAACTGTTTTTT
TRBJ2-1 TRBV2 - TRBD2 CASSERDYLSSYNEQFF TGTGCCAGCAGTGAGAGGGACTACCTAAGCTCCTACAATGAGCAGTTCTTC
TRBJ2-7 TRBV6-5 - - CASRDTTYEQYF TGTGCCAGCAGGGACACTACCTACGAGCAGTACTTC
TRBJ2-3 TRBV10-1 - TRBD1 CASSEQGAAATDTQYF TGCGCCAGCAGTGAACAGGGGGCGGCCGCCACAGATACGCAGTATTTT
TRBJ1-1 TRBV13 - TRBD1 CASNRGYDSDTEAFF TGTGCCAGCAACAGGGGGTATGACAGCGACACTGAAGCTTTCTTT